The T cell receptor (beta chain) under discussion was sequenced for a study of T cells in tuberculosis. Background on the study: Within 7 days of starting treatment, or before, PBMC were stored. Broader study findings: Smaller distances to GMM-specific TCRs suggested their expansion in active tuberculosis. Samples were chosen by availability of cryopreserved specimens.

Germline lookup yields CDR1 SGHTA and CDR2 FQGNSA. CDR3 size: 14 residues. V lost 5 bases to trimming and J lost 9 bases, with 17 bases between them. Concerning this clone: Its antigen is unidentified.

The data were produced by immunoSEQ multiplex PCR, yet TCRdb's version contains in-frame clones alone and is incomplete. The top ten hold 5.5% to 7.5% of the sample, which has over 25,000 clones, roughly 94% seen once. The time point here: new active TB diagnosis, blood taken before or within 7 days of starting treatment. Active tuberculosis patients were new diagnoses, HIV-seronegative, South African, and aged 18 years or older. The chain combines TRBV7-2 with TRBJ2-1; a weak D match, TRBD2 (7 bases). Material: PBMCs, obtained at tuberculosis diagnosis. The TCR was taken from an adult with tuberculosis. Some clones in this sample may be carry-over from other donors' samples. CDR3 sequence reads: CASSPRGGRGEQFF. CDR3 in DNA: TGTGCCAGCAGCCCTAGGGGGGGCCGCGGTGAGCAGTTCTTC.